This T cell receptor (beta chain) is from a study of CD8 T cells in Susac syndrome. Study-wide points: An acknowledgment was made by the study that its TCR sequencing and HLA analysis involved relatively few individuals.

About this clonotype: Its antigen is as yet unknown.

RNA amounts of roughly 0.5 to 1 ug underwent reverse transcription with random hexamers. MiXCR was run by TCRdb on the immunoSEQ multiplex PCR reads, yielding one entry per CDR3 protein. The table has 150,000 to 200,000 distinct CDR3 sequences, nearly 95% seen once. The study sequenced TCR beta in blood CD8+ and CD4+ T cells. Negative magnetic isolation gave CD8+ and CD4+ cells; FACS enriched CD8+ TEMRA. The CDR3 extends over 11 amino acids. Trimming took off 6 bases at V and 7 bases at J, with 9 bases between the two ends. The material sequenced was CD4+ T cells from PBMCs. The sequence was collected from a human donor with multiple sclerosis. This chain uses TRBV12-3 or TRBV12-4 with TRBJ1-1; D is unresolved. CDR3 DNA: TGTGCCAGCAGGAGGAGGGATGAAGCTTTCTTT. It encodes CASRRRDEAFF.